The 10 T cell receptor beta chains below all came from one sample that was sequenced in a study of T-cell reconstitution after alpha-beta-depleted transplantation in children. Unique molecular identifiers were incorporated during preparation of the TCRbeta library. MiXCR, run by TCRdb on the PCR reads, gives a single entry per CDR3 protein. The repertoire holds hundreds of thousands of distinct CDR3 sequences, with 15% to 20% as singletons. Sequences were derived from PBMCs, mostly from graft donor cells, sampled 360 days after TCRalphabeta/CD19-depleted stem cell transplant. Source of these receptors: a male patient younger than 18 who had a stem cell transplant for acute lymphoblastic leukemia, so the T cells may come from the graft donor.

The V call is TRBV21-1, the J call TRBJ1-2; the table gives TRBD1 as D, unverified against the DNA. TRBV21-1 is marked as a pseudogene. The length of the CDR3 is 15 residues. CDR3 DNA: TGTGCCAGCAGCAAAGATAACGGGGGTGATTATGGCTACACCTTC. This gives the protein CASSKDNGGDYGYTF.

The chain recombines TRBV5-1 with TRBJ1-1; D is perhaps TRBD1 (6 bases). Trimming left V 6 bases short and J 11 bases short, with 14 bases between. CDR1 and CDR2 (germline): SGHRS, YFSETQ. The CDR3 contains 11 residues. The DNA of the CDR3 is TGCGCCAGCAAGGGCTGGGGGGCGGCTTTCTTT. Residues: CASKGWGAAFF.

The sample holds a few counts of this clonotype. The chain employs TRBV2 and TRBJ2-2; no clear D. Germline-derived CDR1 and CDR2 are SNHLY and FYNNEI. The CDR3 is made up of 17 amino acids. The V gene lost 6 bases and the J gene lost 0 bases, with 17 bases spanning the gap. The CDR3 region has the DNA TGTGCCAGCAGGACCCCCCACGCGGCCGCGAACACCGGGGAGCTGTTTTTT. Encoded protein: CASRTPHAAANTGELFF. Together with reference TRBV2 and TRBJ2-2, the CDR3 gives the full variable domain: EPEVTQTPSHQVTQMGQEVILRCVPISNHLYFYWYRQILGQKVEFLVSFYNNEISEKSEIFDDQFSVERPDGSNFTLKIRSTKLEDSAMYFCASRTPHAAANTGELFFGEGSRLTVL.

This clonotype has more than one count but fewer than ten. The rearrangement joins TRBV15 to TRBJ2-3; no clear D. The CDR3 is 18 amino acids. Per the germline V gene, CDR1 is LNHNV and CDR2 is YYDKDF (reference sequence). V dropped 0 bases and J dropped 1 base, with 17 bases sitting between them. The CDR3 coding sequence is TGTGCCACCAGCAGAGACCCAATTCTGGAGCCAGGCACAGATACGCAGTATTTT. As protein: CATSRDPILEPGTDTQYF.

Comments on this clonotype: An end of the junction differs from the germline gene, which may be a read error. The chain links TRBV11-2 to TRBJ2-1; D perhaps matches TRBD2 (7 bases). CDR3 length: 14 residues. The germline V gene has CDR1 SGHAT and CDR2 FQNNGV. CDR3 bases: TGTGCCAGCAGCCCCACCAACGAAAAAGCGGGACATCTCTTC. The encoded protein is CASSPTNEKAGHLF.

CDR3 in amino acids: CAGSSGRFGTGELFF. DNA of the CDR3: TGTGCAGGGTCTAGCGGGAGGTTCGGCACCGGGGAGCTGTTTTTT. The rearrangement links TRBV7-9 to TRBJ2-2; 11 bases align to TRBD2. This CDR3 contains 15 residues. Germline CDR1 SEHNR, CDR2 FQNEAQ (reference sequence).

In DNA, the CDR3 is TGCGCCAGCAGCCAAGCGCCGGGACAGAGAGAAAAACTGTTTTTT. Translated: CASSQAPGQREKLFF. The gene calls are TRBV4-1 and TRBJ1-4, with 7 nucleotides matching TRBD1. With V trimmed by 1 base and J by 8 bases, 7 bases remained unmatched. CDR1 MGHRA and CDR2 YSYEKL come from the germline V gene. The CDR3 is 15 residues long.

The chain carries TRBV7-3 and TRBJ2-5; D is tentatively TRBD1 or TRBD2 (9 bases each). Trimming stripped 2 bases from V and 2 bases from J, with 24 bases between. The CDR3 runs 19 residues. Looked up from germline, CDR1 is SGHTA and CDR2 is FQGTGA. CDR3 coding DNA: TGTGCCAGCAGCTTAGGGACAGGGCTGACTAGCGGATCACAAGAGACCCAGTACTTC. Its protein is CASSLGTGLTSGSQETQYF. Based on the CDR3 plus reference TRBV7-3 and TRBJ2-5, the full variable domain is GAGVSQTPSNKVTEKGKYVELRCDPISGHTALYWYRQSLGQGPEFLIYFQGTGAADDSGLPNDRFFAVRPEGSVSTLKIQRTERGDSAVYLCASSLGTGLTSGSQETQYFGPGTRLLVL.

The chain has TRBV10-2 and TRBJ2-5, with no clear D. Germline CDR1 and CDR2: WSHSY and SAAADI. The CDR3 covers 13 residues. The germline V and J ends were trimmed by 7 bases and 5 bases, with 14 bases remaining between them. This CDR3 reads CASTTSQQETQYF. The CDR3 nucleotides read TGCGCCAGCACTACATCCCAACAGGAGACCCAGTACTTC.

This clonotype was counted a few times. The CDR3 protein is CASSFIGGGDYEQYF. The CDR3 region has the DNA TGTGCCAGCAGTTTCATTGGAGGGGGTGACTACGAGCAGTACTTC. This rearrangement joins TRBV12-3 or TRBV12-4 to TRBJ2-7, with D perhaps being TRBD1 or TRBD2 (6 bases each). There are 15 residues in the CDR3. Deletions cut 3 bases from V and 3 bases from J, with 15 bases between.